Following are 9 T cell receptor beta chains from one sample sequenced in a study of T cell clusters in autoimmune cytopenias. TRB was amplified by touch-down multiplex PCR, primer pools A and B combined. No DNA is given; TCRdb re-called the multiplex PCR reads and lists each CDR3 protein once. The table lists about 5,000 distinct CDR3 sequences, with around 59% in the top ten. Each sample's input was around 270 ng genomic DNA, 38,000 or so genome equivalents. These data also formed part of another study, on T cell repertoires in aging, cancer and after chemotherapy.

The sample was peripheral blood. These receptors were taken from a human donor with chronic lymphocytic leukemia. The donor label of this sample is uncertain.

The V call is TRBV7-2, the J call TRBJ2-2. The CDR3 covers 15 residues. Per the germline V gene, CDR1 is SGHTA and CDR2 is FQGNSA. The CDR3 loop reads CASSSQGGITGELFF.

The chain is built from TRBV27 and TRBJ1-6; TCRdb's D call of TRBD1 is untestable without DNA. In germline, CDR1 is MNHEY, CDR2 SMNVEV (reference sequence). This CDR3 comprises 16 residues. The CDR3 reads CASSLRGGVGNSPLHF.

This sequence joins TRBV7-2 and TRBJ1-1; lacking DNA, the TRBD1 call made by TCRdb goes unchecked. The germline V gene encodes CDR1 SGHTA and CDR2 FQGNSA. The CDR3 is 13 residues long. CDR3 loop: CASRPMGLTEAFF.

The chain is built from TRBV27 and TRBJ2-6; TCRdb's D call of TRBD1 is untestable without DNA. Germline V gives CDR1 MNHEY, CDR2 SMNVEV (reference sequence). The CDR3 length is 19 residues. The CDR3 loop reads CASSYSALATRSGANVLTF. Variable domain in full (rest from reference TRBV27 and TRBJ2-6): EAQVTQNPRYLITVTGKKLTVTCSQNMNHEYMSWYRQDPGLGLRQIYYSMNVEVTDKGDVPEGYKVSRKEKRNFPLILESPSPNQTSLYFCASSYSALATRSGANVLTFGAGSRLTVL.

This clonotype is medium-sized by frequency. The rearrangement uses TRBV27 and TRBJ2-5; with no DNA, the TCRdb D assignment of TRBD2 cannot be verified. CDR1 and CDR2 (germline): MNHEY, SMNVEV (reference sequence). The CDR3 length is 14 residues. CDR3 sequence reads: CASRRWTSKETQYF.

The chain links TRBV6-4 to TRBJ2-2; the D call from TCRdb, TRBD1, cannot be confirmed without DNA. Germline values: CDR1 MRHNA, CDR2 SNTAGT. This CDR3 spans 13 amino acids. The CDR3 loop is CASSVQGYGELFF.

The genes are TRBV27 and TRBJ2-1; the TCRdb call, TRBD1, lacks DNA for checking. Germline V gives CDR1 MNHEY, CDR2 SMNVEV (reference sequence). This CDR3 is built from 13 residues. CDR3 region: CASSPLRYNEQFF.

Frequency places this clonotype as medium-sized. The chain is built from TRBV19 and TRBJ2-1. Per the germline V gene, CDR1 is LNHDA and CDR2 is SQIVND (reference sequence). CDR3 size: 14 residues. This chain's CDR3 is CASSMPSNYNEQFF.

This clonotype ranks as medium-sized (0.01 to 0.1%) in terms of frequency. The rearrangement uses TRBV11-3 and TRBJ2-5; the TCRdb call, TRBD1, lacks DNA for checking. CDR3 size: 15 residues. Germline V gene lookup returns CDR1 SGHNT and CDR2 YENEEA. This CDR3 reads CASSSGQGTWETQYF.